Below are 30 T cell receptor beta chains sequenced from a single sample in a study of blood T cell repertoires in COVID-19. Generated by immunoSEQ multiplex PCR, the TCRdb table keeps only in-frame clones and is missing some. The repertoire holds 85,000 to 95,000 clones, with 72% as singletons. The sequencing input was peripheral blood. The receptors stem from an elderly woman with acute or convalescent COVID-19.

The CDR3 spells CASSQGMTGQETQYF. Written as DNA, the CDR3 is TGCGCCAGCAGCCAAGGAATGACAGGCCAAGAGACCCAGTACTTC. The V and J genes are TRBV4-1 and TRBJ2-5; the D gene is possibly TRBD1 (6 bases). This CDR3 is built from 15 residues. Trimming removed 1 base at V and 1 base at J, with 10 bases between. The germline V gene encodes CDR1 MGHRA and CDR2 YSYEKL.

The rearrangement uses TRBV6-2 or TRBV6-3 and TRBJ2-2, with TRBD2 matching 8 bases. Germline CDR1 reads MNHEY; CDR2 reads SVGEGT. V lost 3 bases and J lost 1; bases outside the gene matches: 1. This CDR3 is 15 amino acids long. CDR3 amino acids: CASSYRGGNTGELFF. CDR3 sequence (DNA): TGTGCCAGCAGTTATCGGGGGGGGAACACCGGGGAGCTGTTTTTT.

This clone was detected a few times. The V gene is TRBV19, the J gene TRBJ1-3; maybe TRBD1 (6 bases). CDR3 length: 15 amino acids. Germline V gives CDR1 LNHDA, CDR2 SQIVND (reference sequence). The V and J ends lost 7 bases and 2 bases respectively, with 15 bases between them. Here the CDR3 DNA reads TGTGCCAGTACAGGAACAGGGAGAACTGGAAACACCATATATTTT. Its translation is CASTGTGRTGNTIYF.

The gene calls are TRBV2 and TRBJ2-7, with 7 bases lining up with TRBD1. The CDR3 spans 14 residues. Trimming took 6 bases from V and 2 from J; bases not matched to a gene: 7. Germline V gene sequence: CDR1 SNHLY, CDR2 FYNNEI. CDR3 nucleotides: TGTGCCAGCAGATGGACAGGTATTACCTACGAGCAGTACTTC. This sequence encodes CASRWTGITYEQYF.

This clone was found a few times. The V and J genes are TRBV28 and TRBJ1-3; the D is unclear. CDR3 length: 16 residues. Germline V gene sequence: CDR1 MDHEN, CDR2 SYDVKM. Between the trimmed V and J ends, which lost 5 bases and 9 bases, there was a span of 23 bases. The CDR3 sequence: CASSPAGRHGWSTIYF. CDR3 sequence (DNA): TGTGCCAGCAGTCCGGCGGGCAGACACGGGTGGTCCACCATATATTTT.

The CDR3 coding sequence is TGTGCCAGCAGTGGACAGGGTATGCGTGAAAAACTGTTTTTT. This gives the protein CASSGQGMREKLFF. The chain employs TRBV9 and TRBJ1-4, with 8 bases identical to TRBD1. V shed 5 bases and J 7 bases; nucleotides not matched to a gene: 7. CDR1 is SGDLS, CDR2 YYNGEE, per germline. The CDR3 is 14 residues long.

The CDR3 protein is CASSPGSGGFGEKLFF. CDR3 nucleotides: TGTGCCAGCTCACCAGGATCAGGGGGCTTCGGTGAAAAACTGTTTTTT. The V call is TRBV18, the J call TRBJ1-4; 8 bases agree with TRBD1. CDR1 and CDR2 from the germline V gene are KGHSH and LQKENI. The V segment lost 2 bases and the J segment 7 bases; nucleotides outside the gene matches: 9. The CDR3 sequence is 16 residues long.

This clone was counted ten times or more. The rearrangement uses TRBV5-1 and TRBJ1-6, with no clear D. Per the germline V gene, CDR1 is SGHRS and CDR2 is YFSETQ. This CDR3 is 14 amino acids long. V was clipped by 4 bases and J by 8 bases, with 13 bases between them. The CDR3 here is CASSLDPKDSPLHF. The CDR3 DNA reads TGCGCCAGCAGCCTAGACCCTAAGGATTCACCCCTCCACTTT.

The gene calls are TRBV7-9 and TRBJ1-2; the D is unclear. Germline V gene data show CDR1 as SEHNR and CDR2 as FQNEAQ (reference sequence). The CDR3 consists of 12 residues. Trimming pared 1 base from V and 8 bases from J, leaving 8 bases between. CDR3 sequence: CASSLGFQGYTF. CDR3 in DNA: TGTGCCAGCAGCTTAGGTTTTCAGGGCTACACCTTC.

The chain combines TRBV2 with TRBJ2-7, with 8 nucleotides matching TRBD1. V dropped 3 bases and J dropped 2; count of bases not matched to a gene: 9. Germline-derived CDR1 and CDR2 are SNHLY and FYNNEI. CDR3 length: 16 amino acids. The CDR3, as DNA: TGTGCCAGCAGTGAGAGACAGGGGAGGATGCCCTACGAGCAGTACTTC. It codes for CASSERQGRMPYEQYF.

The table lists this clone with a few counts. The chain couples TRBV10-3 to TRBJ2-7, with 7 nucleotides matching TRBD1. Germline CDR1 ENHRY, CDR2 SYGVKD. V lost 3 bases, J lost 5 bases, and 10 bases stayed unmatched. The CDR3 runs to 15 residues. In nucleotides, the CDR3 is TGTGCCATCAGTGATCCCAGGGGACAGAGCAACGAGCAGTACTTC. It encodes CAISDPRGQSNEQYF.

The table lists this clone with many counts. CDR3 nucleotide sequence: TGCGCCAGCAGCCAATCCCGCACGCGGGGAGTCCAGCCCCAGCATTTT. Translating it yields CASSQSRTRGVQPQHF. The rearrangement uses TRBV4-1 and TRBJ1-5, with no clear D. The germline V gene has CDR1 MGHRA and CDR2 YSYEKL. The germline V and J ends were trimmed by 2 bases and 7 bases, with 18 bases remaining between them. The CDR3 spans 16 residues.

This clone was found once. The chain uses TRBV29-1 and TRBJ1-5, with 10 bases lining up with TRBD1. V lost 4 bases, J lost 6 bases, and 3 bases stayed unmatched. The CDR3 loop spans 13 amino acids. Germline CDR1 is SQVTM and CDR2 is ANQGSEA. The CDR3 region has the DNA TGCAGCGTTGGACAGGGGGCTGGTCAGCCCCAGCATTTT. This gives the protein CSVGQGAGQPQHF.

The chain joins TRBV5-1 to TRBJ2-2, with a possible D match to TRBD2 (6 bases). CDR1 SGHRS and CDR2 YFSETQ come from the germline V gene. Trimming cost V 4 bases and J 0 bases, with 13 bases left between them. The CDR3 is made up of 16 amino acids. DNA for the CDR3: TGCGCCAGCAGCCCTCTGACTAGTTCGAACACCGGGGAGCTGTTTTTT. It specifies CASSPLTSSNTGELFF.

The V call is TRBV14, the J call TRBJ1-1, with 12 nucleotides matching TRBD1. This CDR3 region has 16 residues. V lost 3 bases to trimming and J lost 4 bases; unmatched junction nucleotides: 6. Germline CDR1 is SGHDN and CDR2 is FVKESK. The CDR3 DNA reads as TGTGCCAGCAGCCACAGACCGGGACAGGGGGCCACTGAAGCTTTCTTT. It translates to CASSHRPGQGATEAFF.

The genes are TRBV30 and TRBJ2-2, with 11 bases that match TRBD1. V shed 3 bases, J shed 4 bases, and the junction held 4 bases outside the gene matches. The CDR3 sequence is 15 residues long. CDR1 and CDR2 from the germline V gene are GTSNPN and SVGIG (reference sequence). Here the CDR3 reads CAWRDGTGGTGELFF. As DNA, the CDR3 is TGTGCCTGGAGAGACGGGACAGGGGGCACCGGGGAGCTGTTTTTT.

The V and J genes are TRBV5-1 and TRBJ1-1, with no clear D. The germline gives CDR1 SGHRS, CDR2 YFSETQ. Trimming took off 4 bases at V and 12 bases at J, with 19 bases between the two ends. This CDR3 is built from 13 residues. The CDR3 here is CASSLEGDFLTFF. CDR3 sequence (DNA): TGCGCCAGCAGCCTAGAGGGTGACTTTTTGACTTTCTTT. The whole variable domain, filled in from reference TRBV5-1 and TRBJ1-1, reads KAGVTQTPRYLIKTRGQQVTLSCSPISGHRSVSWYQQTPGQGLQFLFEYFSETQRNKGNFPGRFSGRQFSNSRSEMNVSTLELGDSALYLCASSLEGDFLTFFGQGTRLTVV.

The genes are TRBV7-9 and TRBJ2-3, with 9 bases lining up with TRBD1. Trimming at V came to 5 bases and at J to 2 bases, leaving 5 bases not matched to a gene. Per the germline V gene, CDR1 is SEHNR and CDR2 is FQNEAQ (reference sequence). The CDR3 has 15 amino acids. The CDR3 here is CASSRWDRVTDTQYF. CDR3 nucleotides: TGTGCCAGCAGCCGATGGGACAGGGTCACAGATACGCAGTATTTT.

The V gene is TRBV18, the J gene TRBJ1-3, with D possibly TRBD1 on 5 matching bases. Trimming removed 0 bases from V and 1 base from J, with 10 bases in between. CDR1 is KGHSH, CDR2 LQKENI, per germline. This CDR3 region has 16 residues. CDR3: CASSPPARGSGNTIYF. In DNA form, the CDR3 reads TGTGCCAGCTCACCACCGGCAAGGGGTTCTGGAAACACCATATATTTT.

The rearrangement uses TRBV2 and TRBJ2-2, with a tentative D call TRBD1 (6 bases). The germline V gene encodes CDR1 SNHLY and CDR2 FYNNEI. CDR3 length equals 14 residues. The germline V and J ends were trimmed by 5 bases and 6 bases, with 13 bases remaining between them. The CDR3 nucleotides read TGTGCCAGCAGTTATTACAGGGCGGCCGGGGAGCTGTTTTTT. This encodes CASSYYRAAGELFF.

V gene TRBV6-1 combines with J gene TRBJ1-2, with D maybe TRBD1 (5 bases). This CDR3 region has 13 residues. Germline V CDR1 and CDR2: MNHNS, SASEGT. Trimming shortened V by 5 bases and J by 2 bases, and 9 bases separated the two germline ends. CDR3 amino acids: CASSSDSNYGYTF. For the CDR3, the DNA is TGTGCCAGCAGTTCCGACAGCAACTATGGCTACACCTTC.

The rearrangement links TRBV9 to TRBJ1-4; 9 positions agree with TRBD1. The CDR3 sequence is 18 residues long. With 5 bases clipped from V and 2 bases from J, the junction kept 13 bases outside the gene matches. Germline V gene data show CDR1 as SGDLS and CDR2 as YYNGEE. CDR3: CASSCRTGENSTNEKLFF. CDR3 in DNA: TGTGCCAGCAGTTGCCGGACAGGGGAAAATAGCACTAATGAAAAACTGTTTTTT.

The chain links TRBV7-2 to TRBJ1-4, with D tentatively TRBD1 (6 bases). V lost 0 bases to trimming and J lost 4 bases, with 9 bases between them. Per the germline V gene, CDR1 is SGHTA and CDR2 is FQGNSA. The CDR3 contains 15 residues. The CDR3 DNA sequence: TGTGCCAGCAGCTTAGCGAGGGGGTTTAATGAAAAACTGTTTTTT. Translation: CASSLARGFNEKLFF.

CDR3 loop: CASSPLRGTYEQYF. DNA for the CDR3: TGTGCCAGTAGCCCTTTAAGGGGAACCTACGAGCAGTACTTC. The V call is TRBV19, the J call TRBJ2-7; possible D gene TRBD1, 5 bases. The length of the CDR3 is 14 residues. The V end lost 6 bases, the J end lost 2 bases, and 14 bases lay between the germline ends. Germline V gives CDR1 LNHDA, CDR2 SQIVND (reference sequence). Combining the CDR3 with reference TRBV19 and TRBJ2-7 gives the whole variable domain DGGITQSPKYLFRKEGQNVTLSCEQNLNHDAMYWYRQDPGQGLRLIYYSQIVNDFQKGDIAEGYSVSREKKESFPLTVTSAQKNPTAFYLCASSPLRGTYEQYFGPGTRLTVT.

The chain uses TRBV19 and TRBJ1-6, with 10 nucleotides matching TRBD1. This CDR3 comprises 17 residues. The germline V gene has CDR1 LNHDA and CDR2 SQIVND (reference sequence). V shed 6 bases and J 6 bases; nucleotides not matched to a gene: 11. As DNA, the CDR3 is TGTGCCAGTAGGCCCGGGACAGGGGCCGACTTTAATTCACCCCTCCACTTT. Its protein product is CASRPGTGADFNSPLHF.

CDR3 amino acids: CASSLSSPSGEETQYF. In DNA, the CDR3 is TGTGCCAGCAGTTTAAGTAGTCCTAGCGGGGAAGAGACCCAGTACTTC. V gene TRBV28 combines with J gene TRBJ2-5; 9 bases agree with TRBD2. The CDR3 extends over 16 amino acids. Germline loops: CDR1 MDHEN, CDR2 SYDVKM. V gave up 2 bases and J gave up 3 bases; unmatched junction bases: 7.

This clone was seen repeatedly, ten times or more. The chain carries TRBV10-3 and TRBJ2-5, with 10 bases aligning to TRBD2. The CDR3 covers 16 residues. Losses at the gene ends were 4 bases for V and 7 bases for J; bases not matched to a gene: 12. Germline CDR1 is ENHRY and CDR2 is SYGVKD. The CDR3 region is CAISGGASGGGGTQYF. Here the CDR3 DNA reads TGTGCCATCAGTGGAGGCGCTAGCGGGGGCGGAGGGACCCAGTACTTC.

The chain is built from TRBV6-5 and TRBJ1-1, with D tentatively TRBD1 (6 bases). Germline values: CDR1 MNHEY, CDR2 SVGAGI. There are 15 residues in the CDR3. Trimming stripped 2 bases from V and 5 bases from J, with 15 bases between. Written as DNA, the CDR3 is TGTGCCAGCAGTTACCCATTGGGAGGGGGTACTGAAGCTTTCTTT. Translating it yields CASSYPLGGGTEAFF.

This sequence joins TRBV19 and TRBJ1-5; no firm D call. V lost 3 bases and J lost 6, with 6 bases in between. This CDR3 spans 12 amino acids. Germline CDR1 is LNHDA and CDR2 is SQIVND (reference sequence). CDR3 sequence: CASSIESQPQHF. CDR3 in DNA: TGTGCCAGTAGTATTGAGAGTCAGCCCCAGCATTTT.

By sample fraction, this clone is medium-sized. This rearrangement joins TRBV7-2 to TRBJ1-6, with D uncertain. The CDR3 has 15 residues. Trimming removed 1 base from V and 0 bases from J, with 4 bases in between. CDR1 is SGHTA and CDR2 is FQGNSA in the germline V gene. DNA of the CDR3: TGTGCCAGCAGCTTAGAGAGCTCCTATAATTCACCCCTCCACTTT. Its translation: CASSLESSYNSPLHF.